The rows below give T cell receptor beta chains drawn from one sample of a study of T cell repertoires in cytomegalovirus infection. No antigen is known for these receptors. MiXCR, applied by TCRdb to the reads, yields one record per CDR3 protein. This sample has approximately 140,000 distinct CDR3 sequences, with roughly a quarter found just once. The sequencing sample was made of PBMCs, sequenced either directly or after in vitro stimulation (not recorded which). These receptors all stem from a human donor in good health (CMV status not recorded). Some clones in this sample may be carry-over from other donors' samples. The CDR3 runs from the conserved cysteine through the conserved F or W. A D gene is named only where the DNA matches it firmly. Part of the rows lack a size; the others show once, few, many or a class for expanded clones.

d_gene	abundance	j_gene	v_gene	CDR3nt	CDR3aa
.	.	TRBJ2-7	TRBV6-5	TGTGCCAGCAGTTACTCTCGCCAGGTCGCCTACGAGCAGTACTTC	CASSYSRQVAYEQYF
.	many	TRBJ2-3	TRBV7-9	TGTGCCAGCGTCGGGAGAGGCACAGATACGCAGTATTTT	CASVGRGTDTQYF
.	many	TRBJ2-5	TRBV7-2	TGTGCCAGCAGCTTAGATGGGGTCCATGGAGAGACCCAGTACTTC	CASSLDGVHGETQYF
.	many	TRBJ1-2	TRBV7-2	TGTGCCAGCAGCTTGGTGTTTTACAGATTTCGATCCTCTAGACTCACTGGCTACACCTTC	CASSLVFYRFRSSRLTGYTF
TRBD1	many	TRBJ2-1	TRBV11-3	TGTGCCAGCAGCCCCGGGACAGGGGGCTATGAGCAGTTCTTC	CASSPGTGGYEQFF
.	once	TRBJ2-1	TRBV4-1	TGTGCCAGCAGCCAAGATCATTCCTCCACCTACAATGAGCAGTTCTTC	CASSQDHSSTYNEQFF
TRBD1	.	TRBJ1-1	TRBV28	TGTGCCAGCAGTTTATTAGGGGCAGGGGGCACTGAAGCTTTCTTT	CASSLLGAGGTEAFF
.	.	TRBJ2-3	TRBV20-1	TGCAGTGCTAGAGATAGCATCGACGGTACGCAGTATTTT	CSARDSIDGTQYF
.	.	TRBJ1-1	TRBV11-2	TGTGCCAGCAGCTTCGGCAGCCCTTCCACTGAAGCTTTCTTT	CASSFGSPSTEAFF
.	few	TRBJ2-1	TRBV5-5	TGTGCCAGCATTAGAAACCGACCGGGAGCAGACAATGAGCAGTTCTTC	CASIRNRPGADNEQFF
.	.	TRBJ1-1	TRBV28	TGTGCCAGCAGTTTAGATCCGGGGAGGGGGAACACTGAAGCTTTCTTT	CASSLDPGRGNTEAFF
.	many	TRBJ2-5	TRBV7-8	TGTGCCAGCAGCTTCCCCGGGAAGAGGGCTGAGACCCAGTACTTC	CASSFPGKRAETQYF
TRBD2	.	TRBJ2-3	TRBV4-3	TGCGCCAGCAGCCCCGCGACTAGCAGTAGCGTAAATACGCAGTATTTT	CASSPATSSSVNTQYF
.	.	TRBJ2-7	TRBV6-2/TRBV6-3	TGTGCCAGCAGTTACCCGGGGCCCTACGAGCAGTACTTC	CASSYPGPYEQYF
.	few	TRBJ2-1	TRBV11-2	TGTGCCAGCGAATTATCCGGAAATGAGCAGTTCTTC	CASELSGNEQFF
.	few	TRBJ1-5	TRBV3-1	TGTGCCAGCAGCCAAGAGAGGGGACAGCCCCAGCATTTT	CASSQERGQPQHF
.	many	TRBJ1-3	TRBV7-9	TGTGCCAGCAGCCGTACAGGAAGCTCTGGAAACACCATATATTTT	CASSRTGSSGNTIYF
TRBD2	.	TRBJ2-1	TRBV29-1	TGCAGCGTTGAAGGATGGGCGGGAGGGATAAATGAGCAGTTCTTC	CSVEGWAGGINEQFF
.	.	TRBJ1-5	TRBV19	TGTGCCAGTAGGTTAGGGGTAACGGGCGCGCCCCAGCATTTT	CASRLGVTGAPQHF
.	.	TRBJ2-2	TRBV7-2	TGTGCCAGCAGCTTTTGGCCGGGTATCGGCACCGGGGAGCTGTTTTTT	CASSFWPGIGTGELFF
.	.	TRBJ1-1	TRBV27	TGTGCCAGCAGTTTAGTAAGAATGCCTGGAGCCTTGAACACTGAAGCTTTCTTT	CASSLVRMPGALNTEAFF
TRBD2	.	TRBJ2-4	TRBV4-3	TGCGCCAGCAGCCAAGCGACTAGCGGGCTACAAGGGCACATTCAGTACTTC	CASSQATSGLQGHIQYF
.	few	TRBJ2-5	TRBV29-1	TGCAGCGTTGAACCAATAACGGAGACCCAGTACTTC	CSVEPITETQYF
TRBD2	once	TRBJ2-7	TRBV15	TGTGCCACCAGCAGAGATCTTGTACCCAAACTAGCGCAGAGCTCCTACGAGCAGTACTTC	CATSRDLVPKLAQSSYEQYF
TRBD2	many	TRBJ2-1	TRBV5-6	TGTGCCAGCAGCTCTAGCGGGAGGCCTAGAAATGAGCAGTTCTTC	CASSSSGRPRNEQFF
.	.	TRBJ2-1	TRBV20-1	TGCAGTGCTAGAGAATATCCTGACAATGAGCAGTTCTTC	CSAREYPDNEQFF
.	many	TRBJ2-1	TRBV7-2	TGTGCCAGCAGCTGGTGGGGGAATGAGCAGTTCTTC	CASSWWGNEQFF
TRBD1	few	TRBJ2-7	TRBV5-6	TGTGCCAGCAGGAACAGGGGGGTTTCCTACGAGCAGTACTTC	CASRNRGVSYEQYF
.	few	TRBJ1-4	TRBV27	TGTGCCAGCAGTCACCAACAAGCCGGTAATGAAAAACTGTTTTTT	CASSHQQAGNEKLFF
.	.	TRBJ1-1	TRBV7-9	TGTGCCAGCCGGTCCTCCATGAACACTGAAGCTTTCTTT	CASRSSMNTEAFF
.	few	TRBJ2-7	TRBV12-3/TRBV12-4	TGTGCCAGCAAGCCGCATGACTACGGTTCAGGGCGGGGAAGTCTCCACGAGCAGTACTTC	CASKPHDYGSGRGSLHEQYF
TRBD1	few	TRBJ1-2	TRBV28	TGTGCCAGCAGTTTACCAGGGGGCAAAGGCTACACCTTC	CASSLPGGKGYTF
.	many	TRBJ1-1	TRBV28	TGTGCCAGCAGCCGATACGCCTCAGGGATCCAGTACGCTGAAGCTTTCTTT	CASSRYASGIQYAEAFF
.	many	TRBJ2-7	TRBV7-2	TGTGCCAGCAGCTTAGAGGCAGCGTCGGCAACCTACGAGCAGTACTTC	CASSLEAASATYEQYF
TRBD1	.	TRBJ1-1	TRBV13	TGTGCCAGCAGAAGACAGGGAAGGGACACTGAAGCTTTCTTT	CASRRQGRDTEAFF
TRBD2	.	TRBJ2-1	TRBV5-4	TGTGCCAGCAGTTCTGCCGGGGGGTGGGGTGAGCAGTTCTTC	CASSSAGGWGEQFF
.	few	TRBJ1-5	TRBV7-2	TGTGCCAGCAGCCCCTACGTCCTTGGGAGCGGGACCCAGCATTTT	CASSPYVLGSGTQHF
TRBD1	.	TRBJ1-4	TRBV7-2	TGTGCCAGCAGCCCCGTCGGGACAGCTAATGAAAAACTGTTTTTT	CASSPVGTANEKLFF
.	.	TRBJ2-5	TRBV28	TGTGCCGAGGGGCCTTCACAAGAGACCCAGTACTTC	CAEGPSQETQYF
TRBD2	many	TRBJ2-1	TRBV7-2	TGTGCCAGCAGCTTAGACCGCGGGGGATACAATGAGCAGTTCTTC	CASSLDRGGYNEQFF
TRBD1	.	TRBJ1-4	TRBV6-5	TGTGCCAGCAGTAGTCCGGGACAGGGGACAACTAATGAAAAACTGTTTTTT	CASSSPGQGTTNEKLFF
TRBD2	many	TRBJ2-3	TRBV12-3/TRBV12-4	TGTGCCAGCACCCGTAGCGGGAGTGCTGCAGATACGCAGTATTTT	CASTRSGSAADTQYF
TRBD2	few	TRBJ2-1	TRBV5-4	TGTGCCAGCAGACTAGCGGGAGCAGTCAATGAGCAGTTCTTC	CASRLAGAVNEQFF
TRBD1	many	TRBJ1-1	TRBV7-2	TGTGCCAGCAGCTCGCCCCCGGGACAGTACACTGAAGCTTTCTTT	CASSSPPGQYTEAFF
.	.	TRBJ2-2	TRBV24-1	TGTGCCACCAGTGATTTCTCAGGGGAGCTGTTTTTT	CATSDFSGELFF
.	.	TRBJ2-3	TRBV5-6	TGTGCCAGCAGCTTGGTGGCAGGGCATACAGATACGCAGTATTTT	CASSLVAGHTDTQYF
TRBD1	.	TRBJ2-5	TRBV7-9	TGTGCCAGCAGCCCACGGTTGAGGACAGGGGTATCGCTTAAGGAGACCCAGTACTTC	CASSPRLRTGVSLKETQYF
.	many	TRBJ1-3	TRBV7-2	TGTGCCAGCAGCATACTCAGGGCATCTGAAGGAAACACCATATATTTT	CASSILRASEGNTIYF
.	.	TRBJ1-6	TRBV6-5	TGTGCCAGCAGTTACGAGGGGAGGCCCTCACCCCTCCACTTT	CASSYEGRPSPLHF
.	many	TRBJ1-3	TRBV7-2	TGTGCCAGCAGCTTATCGGGATTCTCTGGAAACACCATATATTTT	CASSLSGFSGNTIYF
TRBD2	.	TRBJ2-1	TRBV20-1	TGCAGTGCTAGGTTACGCGGGAGGGCCTACAATGAGCAGTTCTTC	CSARLRGRAYNEQFF
.	.	TRBJ2-7	TRBV7-3	TGTGCCAGCAGCTCAGGGGCCGCTTACGAGCAGTACTTC	CASSSGAAYEQYF